This TCR beta chain was identified in a study of CXCR3-negative and CXCR3-positive naive CD8 T cells. This CDR3 region has 12 residues. The study made its TRB cDNA libraries by 5' RACE, adding UMI labels. TCRdb re-called the 5' RACE reads and shows each CDR3 protein once, DNA omitted. The record lists approximately 45,000 distinct CDR3 sequences, of which the ten most abundant hold under 15%. The sequenced sample was memory CD8+ T cells from blood. The TCR comes from a human donor in good health. Some clones in this sample may be carry-over from other donors' samples. The chain uses TRBV12-3 or TRBV12-4 and TRBJ2-1. The CDR3 sequence: CASSLGVNEQFF.